These 27 T cell receptor beta chains originate from one sample sequenced in a study of OX40 agonist ivuxolimab in advanced cancers. Using immunoSEQ multiplex PCR, the repertoire was profiled, and TCRdb retains in-frame clones only, with some absent. This table has 35,000 to 40,000 clones, about 92% appearing once. The sequencing here drew on CD4+ or CD8+ T cells sorted from blood, taken in a trial of the OX40 agonist ivuxolimab. These receptors all come from an adult with an advanced solid tumor such as melanoma, head and neck, liver or kidney cancer.

The gene calls are TRBV7-6 and TRBJ2-3, with D maybe TRBD2 (5 bases). This CDR3 has 18 amino acids. Trimming took 5 bases from V and 3 from J, leaving 24 bases between them. CDR1 SGHVS and CDR2 FNYEAQ come from the germline V gene. Written as DNA, the CDR3 is TGTGCCAGCAGCCCGAAGGCGCCGGGCGGGCGAGTGACAGATACGCAGTATTTT. Translation: CASSPKAPGGRVTDTQYF. Variable domain in full (rest from reference TRBV7-6 and TRBJ2-3): GAGVSQSPRYKVTKRGQDVALRCDPISGHVSLYWYRQALGQGPEFLTYFNYEAQQDKSGLPNDRFSAERPEGSISTLTIQRTEQRDSAMYRCASSPKAPGGRVTDTQYFGPGTRLTVL.

Relative to its sample, this clone is medium-sized. The gene calls are TRBV5-8 and TRBJ2-7, with 12 bases fitting TRBD2. The V segment lost 2 bases and the J segment 1 base; nucleotides outside the gene matches: 4. CDR1 SGHTS and CDR2 YDEGEE come from the germline V gene. CDR3 length: 16 residues. CDR3 DNA sequence: TGTGCCAGCAGCTTCGGACTAGCGGGACTATCCTACGAGCAGTACTTC. Its protein is CASSFGLAGLSYEQYF.

This chain joins TRBV6-5 and TRBJ2-2; TRBD2 might be the D (5 bases). The CDR3 runs to 13 residues. V was pared by 6 bases and J by 4 bases, with 9 bases between. The germline V gene encodes CDR1 MNHEY and CDR2 SVGAGI. CDR3 residues: CASSPDFTGELFF. The CDR3 nucleotides read TGTGCCAGCAGCCCGGACTTCACCGGGGAGCTGTTTTTT.

The gene calls are TRBV27 and TRBJ1-5; D call uncertain. The V gene lost 6 bases and the J gene lost 0 bases, with 9 bases spanning the gap. This CDR3 has 14 amino acids. The germline gives CDR1 MNHEY, CDR2 SMNVEV (reference sequence). The CDR3 reads CASRQLYSNQPQHF. DNA of the CDR3: TGTGCCAGCAGACAACTCTATAGCAATCAGCCCCAGCATTTT.

This chain links TRBV2 with TRBJ1-4; D gene unclear. The V end was cut by 4 bases, the J end by 5 bases, with 14 bases between. CDR1 is SNHLY and CDR2 is FYNNEI in the germline V gene. CDR3 length equals 15 residues. In DNA, the CDR3 is TGTGCCAGCAGTGCCCCGGGCCAGATGAATGAAAAACTGTTTTTT. Translation: CASSAPGQMNEKLFF.

The chain couples TRBV27 to TRBJ2-2; TRBD2 agrees at 10 bases. The CDR3 contains 16 residues. V shed 2 bases, J shed 9 bases, and the junction held 9 bases outside the gene matches. Germline V gene lookup returns CDR1 MNHEY and CDR2 SMNVEV (reference sequence). CDR3 sequence reads: CASSLTPSGSLWELFF. The DNA of the CDR3 is TGTGCCAGCAGTTTAACCCCTAGCGGGAGTCTGTGGGAGCTGTTTTTT.

The gene calls are TRBV9 and TRBJ2-6; D gene unclear. CDR1 and CDR2 (germline): SGDLS, YYNGEE. Trimming took 4 bases from V and 0 from J, leaving 14 bases between them. This CDR3 spans 17 amino acids. CDR3 DNA sequence: TGTGCCAGCAGCCTCCGGTACGCGGACTCTGGGGCCAACGTCCTGACTTTC. As protein: CASSLRYADSGANVLTF.

CDR3 nucleotides: TGTGCCAGCGGGCCCGGGGCAGGGGGCAAAATTGGGTTCCAGTACGTC. It is translated as CASGPGAGGKIGFQYV. The chain has TRBV21-1 and TRBJ2-7; no check of the table's D call, TRBD1, against the DNA was made. TRBV21-1 is flagged as a pseudogene. CDR3 length: 16 residues.

This rearrangement joins TRBV10-2 to TRBJ2-7, with 16 bases aligning to TRBD2. This CDR3 has 16 residues. In germline, CDR1 is WSHSY, CDR2 SAAADI. Trimming took 0 bases from V and 4 from J; bases not matched to a gene: 0. The chain's CDR3 is CASSESGLAGGYEQYV. The CDR3 region has the DNA TGCGCCAGCAGTGAGTCGGGACTAGCGGGAGGGTACGAGCAGTACGTC.

The chain recombines TRBV4-3 with TRBJ2-1, with D tentatively TRBD2 (6 bases). The CDR3 contains 15 residues. Germline assignment: CDR1 LGHNA and CDR2 YSLEER. V shed 4 bases and J shed 4 bases, with 14 bases lying between them. In nucleotides, the CDR3 is TGCGCCAGCAGCCGCGGAGCGGGTATGTACAATGAGCAGTTCTTC. Translated: CASSRGAGMYNEQFF.

This rearrangement joins TRBV21-1 to TRBJ2-7; the table's D gene call, TRBD1, was not cross checked with the DNA. TRBV21-1 is an annotated pseudogene. The CDR3 extends over 13 amino acids. CDR3 amino acids: CASSRTGNYEQYF. DNA for the CDR3: TGTGCCAGCAGCAGGACAGGGAACTACGAGCAGTACTTC.

V gene TRBV4-2 combines with J gene TRBJ2-1, with 7 bases fitting TRBD2. The CDR3 has 15 residues. Trimming took 0 bases from V and 4 from J; bases not matched to a gene: 3. Germline V gene sequence: CDR1 LGHNA, CDR2 YNFKEQ. CDR3 DNA: TGTGCCAGCAGCCAAGAGGCTAGCGGATACAATGAGCAGTTCTTC. Translating gives CASSQEASGYNEQFF.

The rearrangement uses TRBV27 and TRBJ1-3; possibly TRBD1 for D (5 bases). V lost 5 bases and J lost 14, with 13 bases in between. CDR3 size: 11 residues. The V gene's germline CDR1 is MNHEY and CDR2 SMNVEV (reference sequence). The CDR3 spells CASSPGTTLYF. The CDR3 nucleotides read TGTGCCAGCAGTCCCGGGACCACACTATATTTT.

The chain links TRBV7-9 to TRBJ2-7, with 7 bases matching TRBD2. The CDR3 covers 16 residues. Germline V gene lookup returns CDR1 SEHNR and CDR2 FQNEAQ (reference sequence). Trimming took 5 bases from V and 1 from J; bases not matched to a gene: 11. CDR3 bases: TGTGCCAGCAGCCCCCCGACTAGCAAGGAATCCTACGAGCAGTACTTC. Its protein is CASSPPTSKESYEQYF.

V is TRBV7-9 and J is TRBJ1-1, with 7 bases that match TRBD1. The V and J ends lost 5 bases and 0 bases, in that order; junction bases with no gene match: 6. CDR1 and CDR2 (germline): SEHNR, FQNEAQ (reference sequence). This CDR3 has 15 amino acids. The CDR3 DNA is TGTGCCAGCAGCGGGCGACAGGGATTGAACACTGAAGCTTTCTTT. It encodes CASSGRQGLNTEAFF.

The CDR3 DNA sequence: TGTGCCAGCAGTTACTCAGGGACGGCCCAAGAGACCCAGTACTTC. Its protein is CASSYSGTAQETQYF. V is TRBV6-5 and J is TRBJ2-5; either TRBD1 or TRBD2 may supply D (5 bases each). The V and J ends lost 0 bases and 1 base respectively, with 9 bases between them. CDR3 length: 15 amino acids. Germline CDR1 and CDR2: MNHEY and SVGAGI.

The V and J genes are TRBV4-3 and TRBJ2-5, with 7 bases fitting TRBD2. The J segment lost 3 bases and the V segment lost 0 bases, leaving 7 bases of the junction unmatched. This CDR3 spans 16 amino acids. The germline CDR1 and CDR2 sequences are LGHNA and YSLEER. The CDR3 nucleotides read TGCGCCAGCAGCCAAGAGGGCGGTGGGGGGGAAGAGACCCAGTACTTC. Translating it yields CASSQEGGGGEETQYF.

DNA for the CDR3: TGCGCCAGCAGCCAACTACAGGGGGGTGGCTACACCTTC. Its translation is CASSQLQGGGYTF. The V gene is TRBV4-3, the J gene TRBJ1-2; 8 bases fit TRBD1. The CDR3 is made up of 13 amino acids. The ends lost 2 bases at V and 7 bases at J; junction bases unmatched: 3. CDR1 and CDR2 (germline): LGHNA, YSLEER.

The chain links TRBV30 to TRBJ1-5; D may be TRBD1 (5 bases). The CDR3 loop spans 15 amino acids. The germline V gene encodes CDR1 GTSNPN and CDR2 SVGIG (reference sequence). V dropped 2 bases and J dropped 0 bases, with 11 bases sitting between them. CDR3 loop: CAWSPGAHSNQPQHF. The CDR3 nucleotides are TGTGCCTGGAGTCCCGGGGCCCATAGCAATCAGCCCCAGCATTTT.

The DNA of the CDR3 is TGCGCCAGCAGCCAGAGGGGATCGGACCCACTGGGGACTGAAGCTTTCTTT. Its translation is CASSQRGSDPLGTEAFF. The chain links TRBV4-3 to TRBJ1-1; the D gene is possibly TRBD1 (5 bases). The germline CDR1 and CDR2 sequences are LGHNA and YSLEER. With 3 bases removed from V and 5 bases from J, the gap between germline ends came to 22 bases. The CDR3 is made up of 17 amino acids.

This chain connects TRBV7-2 to TRBJ2-3; maybe TRBD1 (6 bases). Germline-derived CDR1 and CDR2 are SGHTA and FQGNSA. The CDR3 runs to 16 residues. V was shortened by 3 bases and J by 2 bases, with 15 bases between the two germline ends. Here the CDR3 reads CASSFQTGPATDTQYF. Written as DNA, the CDR3 is TGTGCCAGCAGCTTTCAAACAGGGCCAGCCACAGATACGCAGTATTTT.

The CDR3 region is CASSVALEGPYNSPLHF. For the CDR3, the DNA is TGTGCCAGCAGCGTAGCTCTGGAAGGGCCTTATAATTCACCCCTCCACTTT. The chain couples TRBV9 to TRBJ1-6, with D unresolved. The CDR3 covers 17 residues. Germline V gene lookup returns CDR1 SGDLS and CDR2 YYNGEE. V lost 0 bases, J lost 4 bases, and 14 bases lay in between.

The V and J genes are TRBV6-6 and TRBJ1-2; D is ambiguous. The CDR3 covers 10 residues. Germline V gene sequence: CDR1 MNHNY, CDR2 SVGAGI (reference sequence). Trimming took 2 bases from V and 6 from J, leaving 1 base between them. The DNA for the CDR3 is TGTGCCAGCAGTTACGATGGCTACACCTTC. It specifies CASSYDGYTF.

The CDR3 reads CASSLAGSPTDTQYF. CDR3 coding DNA: TGTGCCAGCAGTCTAGCGGGATCCCCCACAGATACGCAGTATTTT. J is TRBJ2-3 and V is TRBV9, with 9 bases aligning to TRBD2. CDR3 length: 15 residues. J was trimmed by 2 bases and V by 5 bases; bases with no gene match: 6. From germline, CDR1 is SGDLS and CDR2 YYNGEE.

The gene calls are TRBV15 and TRBJ2-3; the D gene is possibly TRBD2 (5 bases). CDR3 length: 17 amino acids. Deletions cut 0 bases from V and 1 base from J, with 14 bases between. Per germline, CDR1 LNHNV and CDR2 YYDKDF (reference sequence). The CDR3 spells CATSRDRLAGRTDTQYF. CDR3 nucleotides: TGTGCCACCAGCAGAGATCGTCTAGCAGGTCGCACAGATACGCAGTATTTT.

This chain uses TRBV27 with TRBJ2-3, with 8 bases aligning to TRBD1. V was clipped by 8 bases and J by 0 bases; unmatched bases: 25. Germline V gives CDR1 MNHEY, CDR2 SMNVEV (reference sequence). The length of the CDR3 is 21 residues. The CDR3 loop is CASFPWGDRGSEVTSTDTQYF. In nucleotides, the CDR3 is TGTGCCAGCTTTCCTTGGGGTGACAGGGGATCCGAAGTTACCAGCACAGATACGCAGTATTTT.

A few counts support this clone. V is TRBV7-8 and J is TRBJ2-1, with 9 bases matching TRBD1. Trimming removed 4 bases from V and 6 bases from J; junction bases left unmatched: 1. This CDR3 region has 13 residues. Germline CDR1 SGHVS, CDR2 FQNEAQ. CDR3 in amino acids: CASSSTGGNEQFF. Here the CDR3 DNA reads TGTGCCAGCAGCTCGACAGGGGGCAATGAGCAGTTCTTC.